The 29 T cell receptor beta chains below were found in one sample sequenced in a study of control samples from healthy donors and cancer patients. Clones were read by immunoSEQ multiplex PCR, and TCRdb kept only the in-frame ones, dropping some. Counted here are about 110,000 clones, about nine tenths occurring once; the ten biggest clones make up 4% to 4.5%. The sequenced sample consisted of blood. The receptors were gathered from a human donor in good health. The donor label of this sample is uncertain.

The chain uses TRBV3-1 (or the pseudogene TRBV3-2) and TRBJ2-1, with D tentatively TRBD2 (5 bases). Germline CDR1 reads LGHDT; CDR2 reads YNNKEL (reference sequence). This CDR3 is built from 13 residues. V shed 6 bases and J shed 8 bases, with 14 bases lying between them. CDR3 sequence reads: CASRFSSSHEQFF. CDR3 nucleotide sequence: TGTGCCAGCAGATTCTCTAGCAGCCATGAGCAGTTCTTC.

The CDR3 spells CASSKWLGQKNTGELFF. The CDR3 bases are TGTGCCAGCAGCAAATGGCTGGGACAAAAGAACACCGGGGAGCTGTTTTTT. V is TRBV21-1 and J is TRBJ2-2; the D call in the table, TRBD1, was not verified against the DNA. TRBV21-1 is given as a pseudogene. This CDR3 spans 17 amino acids.

The chain carries TRBV7-9 and TRBJ2-6; D is undetermined. The CDR3 runs 18 residues. The V end was cut by 0 bases, the J end by 0 bases, with 12 bases between. Germline V lookup: CDR1 SEHNR, CDR2 FQNEAQ (reference sequence). As DNA, the CDR3 is TGTGCCAGCAGCTTAGCGCAATCAGGTTCCTCTGGGGCCAACGTCCTGACTTTC. Its protein is CASSLAQSGSSGANVLTF.

For the CDR3, the DNA is TGCGCCAGCAGTGAGTCCGAGACCCTTGGGGCTTTCTTT. It translates to CASSESETLGAFF. The chain carries TRBV10-1 and TRBJ1-1; D unclear. Looked up from germline, CDR1 is WNHNN and CDR2 is SYGVQD (reference sequence). This CDR3 has 13 amino acids. The V end lost 0 bases, the J end lost 11 bases, and 13 bases lay between the germline ends.

The chain has TRBV10-1 and TRBJ2-2, with D maybe TRBD1 (6 bases). The ends were cut back, 4 bases at V and 4 bases at J, with 7 bases in the middle. The CDR3 has 13 amino acids. Germline V gives CDR1 WNHNN, CDR2 SYGVQD (reference sequence). This chain's CDR3 is CASSVGGTGELFF. Written as DNA, the CDR3 is TGCGCCAGCAGTGTAGGGGGCACCGGGGAGCTGTTTTTT.

The V and J genes are TRBV5-4 and TRBJ2-1; D gene uncertain. From germline, CDR1 is SGHNT and CDR2 YYREEE (reference sequence). The V end lost 2 bases, the J end lost 7 bases, and 7 bases lay between the germline ends. The CDR3 contains 12 residues. The CDR3 spells CASSLPQNEQFF. The CDR3 coding sequence is TGTGCCAGCAGCTTACCCCAGAATGAGCAGTTCTTC.

For the CDR3, the DNA is TGTGCCACCAGTGATAAAGGGACCGGGCAGCCCCAGCATTTT. Amino acid sequence: CATSDKGTGQPQHF. The chain has TRBV24-1 and TRBJ1-5; TRBD1 is a possible D gene (5 bases). The V gene's germline CDR1 is KGHDR and CDR2 SFDVKD. The CDR3 contains 14 residues. Trimming stripped 3 bases from V and 7 bases from J, with 12 bases between.

This chain joins TRBV24-1 and TRBJ1-1; D is uncertain. This CDR3 contains 13 residues. The germline V gene has CDR1 KGHDR and CDR2 SFDVKD. V was shortened by 3 bases and J by 0 bases, with 4 bases between the two germline ends. The DNA for the CDR3 is TGTGCCACCAGTGATGGGTTGAACACTGAAGCTTTCTTT. Translated: CATSDGLNTEAFF.

V is TRBV2 and J is TRBJ1-2; maybe TRBD1 (5 bases). V lost 6 bases, J lost 0 bases, and 11 bases lay in between. This CDR3 has 14 amino acids. The germline V gene has CDR1 SNHLY and CDR2 FYNNEI. CDR3 region: CASRSTESNYGYTF. In DNA form, the CDR3 reads TGTGCCAGCAGGTCGACAGAGTCTAACTATGGCTACACCTTC.

This clone was counted once. The chain combines TRBV5-8 with TRBJ1-3; TRBD1 might be the D (5 bases). CDR1 and CDR2 from the germline V gene are SGHTS and YDEGEE. Trimming removed 4 bases at V and 5 bases at J, with 13 bases between. This CDR3 spans 14 amino acids. CDR3 nucleotide sequence: TGTGCCAGCAGCCCCTGGGGGGGTAGAAACACCATATATTTT. Encoded protein: CASSPWGGRNTIYF.

The V gene is TRBV27, the J gene TRBJ2-2; 9 bases align to TRBD2. Germline V gene lookup returns CDR1 MNHEY and CDR2 SMNVEV (reference sequence). The CDR3 extends over 16 amino acids. The J segment lost 6 bases and the V segment lost 2 bases, leaving 7 bases of the junction unmatched. This CDR3 reads CASSLAAGGQSGELFF. CDR3 DNA sequence: TGTGCCAGCAGTTTAGCGGCGGGGGGGCAGTCCGGGGAGCTGTTTTTT.

The chain employs TRBV6-5 and TRBJ1-2, with a tentative D call TRBD1 (6 bases). V gave up 6 bases and J gave up 0 bases, with 14 bases separating them. Germline CDR1 and CDR2: MNHEY and SVGAGI. This CDR3 is 15 amino acids long. CDR3 amino acids: CASRGADKTNYGYTF. In DNA, the CDR3 is TGTGCCAGCAGGGGGGCAGACAAAACTAACTATGGCTACACCTTC.

This chain uses TRBV5-1 with TRBJ2-5; D is possibly TRBD2 (7 bases). The CDR3 is 13 amino acids. CDR1 and CDR2 from the germline V gene are SGHRS and YFSETQ. Between the trimmed V and J ends, which lost 4 bases and 5 bases, there was a span of 12 bases. CDR3 protein: CASSPGGRETQYF. The CDR3 DNA reads as TGCGCCAGCAGCCCGGGGGGCCGGGAGACCCAGTACTTC.

The J gene is TRBJ1-3, the V gene TRBV28; tentatively, D is TRBD1 (5 bases). V was cut by 7 bases and J by 2 bases, with 15 bases left in between. CDR1 MDHEN and CDR2 SYDVKM come from the germline V gene. The CDR3 is made up of 15 amino acids. CDR3 DNA: TGTGCCAGCACCTGGGGGGGGACTGCTGGAAACACCATATATTTT. The encoded protein is CASTWGGTAGNTIYF.

This clone occurred once. V usage is TRBV5-1 and J usage is TRBJ1-2; D uncertain. Trimming cost V 2 bases and J 5 bases, with 19 bases left between them. Germline V gives CDR1 SGHRS, CDR2 YFSETQ. The CDR3 spans 16 residues. The CDR3: CASSFTLTGPPYGYTF. DNA for the CDR3: TGCGCCAGCAGCTTTACGCTCACCGGGCCCCCATATGGCTACACCTTC.

With regard to this clone: One end of the junction does not line up with germline, which may come from a read error. The V gene is TRBV2, the J gene TRBJ2-6; D possibly corresponds to TRBD2 (5 bases). In germline, CDR1 is SNHLY, CDR2 FYNNEI. The CDR3 has 15 residues. CDR3 protein: CASIEGSSGANVLTF. In nucleotides, the CDR3 is TGTGCCAGCATTGAAGGGAGCTCTGGGGCCAACGTCCTGACTTTC. Full variable domain (remainder filled in from reference TRBV2 and TRBJ2-6): EPEVTQTPSHQVTQMGQEVILRCVPISNHLYFYWYRQILGQKVEFLVSFYNNEISEKSEIFDDQFSVERPDGSNFTLKIRSTKLEDSAMYFCASIEGSSGANVLTFGAGSRLTVL.

The chain is built from TRBV6-5 and TRBJ1-4; D gene uncertain. Trimming removed 0 bases from V and 8 bases from J, with 10 bases in between. The CDR3 consists of 14 residues. Germline CDR1 MNHEY, CDR2 SVGAGI. The CDR3 protein is CASSYSGLGEKLFF. Written as DNA, the CDR3 is TGTGCCAGCAGTTACTCAGGGTTGGGCGAAAAACTGTTTTTT.

This clone occurred once. The chain has TRBV5-1 and TRBJ1-1; D gene uncertain. The CDR3 contains 13 residues. The germline V and J ends were trimmed by 5 bases and 4 bases, with 12 bases remaining between them. The germline V gene encodes CDR1 SGHRS and CDR2 YFSETQ. CDR3 loop: CASSGRLGTEAFF. The CDR3 DNA is TGCGCCAGCAGTGGAAGACTGGGCACTGAAGCTTTCTTT.

In its sample, this clone was seen once. J is TRBJ1-2 and V is TRBV3-1 (or the pseudogene TRBV3-2); D gene ambiguous. CDR1 is LGHDT and CDR2 is YNNKEL in the germline V gene (reference sequence). Trimming took 2 bases from V and 7 from J, leaving 8 bases between them. The CDR3 is 12 residues long. The chain's CDR3 is CASSQNEVGYTF. CDR3 DNA sequence: TGTGCCAGCAGCCAAAACGAGGTTGGCTACACCTTC.

The chain couples TRBV4-1 to TRBJ1-3; D is unclear. Per the germline V gene, CDR1 is MGHRA and CDR2 is YSYEKL. CDR3 length: 12 amino acids. Trimming took off 4 bases at V and 10 bases at J, with 11 bases between the two ends. The CDR3 region has the DNA TGCGCCAGCAGCCCCACTGTTGATACCATATATTTT. Protein: CASSPTVDTIYF.

The genes are TRBV2 and TRBJ1-4, with D possibly matching TRBD1 (6 bases). The CDR3 loop spans 13 amino acids. Germline CDR1 reads SNHLY; CDR2 reads FYNNEI. The V end lost 10 bases, the J end lost 4 bases, and 13 bases lay between the germline ends. CDR3 loop: CATQGGSNEKLFF. For the CDR3, the DNA is TGTGCCACCCAAGGGGGGAGTAATGAAAAACTGTTTTTT.

This rearrangement joins TRBV5-4 to TRBJ2-2, with D uncertain. CDR3 size: 15 residues. The germline CDR1 and CDR2 sequences are SGHNT and YYREEE (reference sequence). V was clipped by 0 bases and J by 1 base, with 7 bases between them. The CDR3 sequence is CASSLGQLNTGELFF. CDR3 in DNA: TGTGCCAGCAGCTTGGGGCAGCTGAACACCGGGGAGCTGTTTTTT.

This clone was detected only once. The rearrangement links TRBV6-2 or TRBV6-3 to TRBJ2-7; D unclear. Germline CDR1 reads MNHEY; CDR2 reads SVGEGT. The CDR3 is 15 amino acids. Trimming left V 2 bases short and J 3 bases short, with 14 bases between. CDR3 amino acids: CASSYGLPSFYEQYF. For the CDR3, the DNA is TGTGCCAGCAGTTACGGTTTGCCCTCTTTCTACGAGCAGTACTTC.

This chain uses TRBV6-6 with TRBJ2-5, with D perhaps matching TRBD1 or TRBD2 (8 bases each). Germline values: CDR1 MNHNY, CDR2 SVGAGI (reference sequence). The CDR3 extends over 13 amino acids. Trimming took off 6 bases at V and 9 bases at J, with 17 bases between the two ends. Written as DNA, the CDR3 is TGTGCCAGCAGACCCAGGGGGCGGGAGGCCCAGTACTTC. It yields the protein CASRPRGREAQYF.

The rearrangement uses TRBV29-1 and TRBJ2-3, with D possibly being TRBD2 (6 bases). V lost 7 bases and J lost 2, with 25 bases in between. Germline V gene sequence: CDR1 SQVTM, CDR2 ANQGSEA. The CDR3 has 17 residues. Here the CDR3 reads CSALWGRRKDYTDTQYF. For the CDR3, the DNA is TGCAGCGCCCTCTGGGGGAGGCGAAAAGATTACACAGATACGCAGTATTTT.

The DNA for the CDR3 is TGTGCCAGCAGTGAAGCGTCTGTTTTAAGTGAAAAACTGTTTTTT. It encodes CASSEASVLSEKLFF. This sequence joins TRBV6-1 and TRBJ1-4; no reliable D call. V lost 0 bases and J lost 7, with 12 bases in between. CDR1 and CDR2 from the germline V gene are MNHNS and SASEGT. The CDR3 has 15 amino acids.

V gene TRBV5-5 combines with J gene TRBJ2-3; D not certain. Germline V gene data show CDR1 as SGHKS and CDR2 as YYEKEE (reference sequence). Between the trimmed V and J ends, which lost 4 bases and 0 bases, there was a span of 12 bases. CDR3 size: 15 residues. CDR3 DNA: TGTGCCAGCAGCCCCAGTGCCAGGAGCACAGATACGCAGTATTTT. Its translation is CASSPSARSTDTQYF.

Only a few counts were recorded for this clone. The rearrangement uses TRBV30 and TRBJ1-3; 10 bases map to TRBD1. CDR1 is GTSNPN, CDR2 SVGIG, per germline (reference sequence). CDR3 length equals 14 residues. Trimming removed 7 bases from V and 3 bases from J; junction bases left unmatched: 6. The CDR3, as DNA: TGTGCCTCAGACGGGACAGGGGTTGGAAACACCATATATTTT. It translates to CASDGTGVGNTIYF.

The chain combines TRBV24-1 with TRBJ2-7; perhaps TRBD1 as D (5 bases). The length of the CDR3 is 15 residues. With 1 base removed from V and 1 base from J, the gap between germline ends came to 10 bases. Germline-derived CDR1 and CDR2 are KGHDR and SFDVKD. The chain's CDR3 is CATSDLRQISYEQYV. The CDR3 bases are TGTGCCACCAGTGATTTAAGACAGATATCCTACGAGCAGTACGTC.